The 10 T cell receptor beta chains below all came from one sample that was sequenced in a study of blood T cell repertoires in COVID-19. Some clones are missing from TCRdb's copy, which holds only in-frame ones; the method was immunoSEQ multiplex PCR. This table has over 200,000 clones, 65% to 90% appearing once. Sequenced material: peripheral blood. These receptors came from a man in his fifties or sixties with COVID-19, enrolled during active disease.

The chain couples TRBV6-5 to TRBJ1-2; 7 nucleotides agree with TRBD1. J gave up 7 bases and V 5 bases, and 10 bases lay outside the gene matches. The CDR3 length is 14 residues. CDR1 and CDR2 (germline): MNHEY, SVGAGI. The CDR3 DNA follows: TGTGCCAGCAGTCGTAATGACAGGGAATTTGGCTACACCTTC. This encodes CASSRNDREFGYTF.

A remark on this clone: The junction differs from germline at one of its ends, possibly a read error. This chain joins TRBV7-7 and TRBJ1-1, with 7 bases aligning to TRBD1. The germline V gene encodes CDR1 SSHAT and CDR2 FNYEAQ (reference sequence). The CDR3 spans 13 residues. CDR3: CASSLSGTAPPFF. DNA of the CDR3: TGTGCTAGCAGCTTGTCCGGGACAGCACCTCCTTTCTTT.

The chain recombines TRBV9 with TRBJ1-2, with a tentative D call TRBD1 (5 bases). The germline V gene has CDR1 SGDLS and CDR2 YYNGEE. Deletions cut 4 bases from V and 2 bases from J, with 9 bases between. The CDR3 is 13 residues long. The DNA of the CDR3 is TGTGCCAGCAGCCCGGACACAAACTATGGCTACACCTTC. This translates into CASSPDTNYGYTF.

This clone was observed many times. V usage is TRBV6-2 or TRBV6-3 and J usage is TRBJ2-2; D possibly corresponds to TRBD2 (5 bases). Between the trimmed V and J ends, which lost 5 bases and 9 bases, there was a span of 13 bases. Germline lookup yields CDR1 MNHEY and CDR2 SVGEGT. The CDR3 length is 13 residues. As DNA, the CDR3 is TGTGCCAGCAGTCCGTCCGGGGTCCGGGAGCTGTTTTTT. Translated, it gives CASSPSGVRELFF.

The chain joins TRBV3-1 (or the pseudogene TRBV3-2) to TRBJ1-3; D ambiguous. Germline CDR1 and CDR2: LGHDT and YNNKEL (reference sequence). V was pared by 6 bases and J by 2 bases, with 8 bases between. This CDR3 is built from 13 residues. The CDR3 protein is CASRPSPGNTIYF. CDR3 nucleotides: TGTGCCAGCAGACCAAGCCCTGGAAACACCATATATTTT.

The CDR3 sequence: CASSLQGANEKLFF. The CDR3 nucleotides read TGTGCCAGCAGTTTACAGGGGGCGAATGAAAAACTGTTTTTT. The chain is built from TRBV28 and TRBJ1-4, with 8 bases lining up with TRBD1. CDR3 length equals 14 residues. Trimming at V came to 2 bases and at J to 5 bases, leaving 1 base not matched to a gene. Germline CDR1 reads MDHEN; CDR2 reads SYDVKM.

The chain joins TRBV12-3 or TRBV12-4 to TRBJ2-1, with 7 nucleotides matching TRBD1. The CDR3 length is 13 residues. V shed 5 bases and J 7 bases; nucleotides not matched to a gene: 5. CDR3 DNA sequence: TGTGCCAGCAGTCACGACAGGGCGAATGAGCAGTTCTTC. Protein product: CASSHDRANEQFF.

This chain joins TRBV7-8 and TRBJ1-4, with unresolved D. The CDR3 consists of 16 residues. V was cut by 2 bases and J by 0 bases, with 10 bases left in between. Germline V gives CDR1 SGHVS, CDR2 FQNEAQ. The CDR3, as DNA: TGTGCCAGCAGCTTAAGGAGCAGATCAACTAATGAAAAACTGTTTTTT. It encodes CASSLRSRSTNEKLFF.

The CDR3 region has the DNA TGTGCCAGCAGTTTCATGTATGGCTACACCTTC. It yields the protein CASSFMYGYTF. The genes are TRBV28 and TRBJ1-2; no firm D call. Germline CDR1 reads MDHEN; CDR2 reads SYDVKM. The germline V and J ends were trimmed by 3 bases and 5 bases, with 4 bases remaining between them. The CDR3 runs to 11 residues.

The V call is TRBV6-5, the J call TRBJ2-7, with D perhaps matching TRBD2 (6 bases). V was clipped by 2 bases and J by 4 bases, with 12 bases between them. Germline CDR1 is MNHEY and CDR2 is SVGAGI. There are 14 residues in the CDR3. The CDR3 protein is CASSYSAGRYEQYF. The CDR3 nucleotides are TGTGCCAGCAGTTACAGCGCAGGGAGGTACGAGCAGTACTTC.